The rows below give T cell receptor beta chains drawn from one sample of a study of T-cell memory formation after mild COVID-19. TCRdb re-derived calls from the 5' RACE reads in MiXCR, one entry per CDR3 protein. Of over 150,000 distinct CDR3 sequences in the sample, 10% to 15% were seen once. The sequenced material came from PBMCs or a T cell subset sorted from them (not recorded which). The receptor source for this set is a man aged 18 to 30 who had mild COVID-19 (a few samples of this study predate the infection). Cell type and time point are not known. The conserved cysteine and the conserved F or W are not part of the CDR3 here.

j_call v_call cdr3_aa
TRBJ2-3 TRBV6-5 ASSTRTSGGAWNADTQY
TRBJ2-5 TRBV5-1 ASSLAGTRKETQY
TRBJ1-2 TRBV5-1 ASRFPGANYGYT
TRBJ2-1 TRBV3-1 ASSQESPGQGYDEQF
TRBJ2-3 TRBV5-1 ASSLGLAGGNTDTQY
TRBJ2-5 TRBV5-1 ASSFGPGEGTQY
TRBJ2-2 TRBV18 ASSPRPRQGGTGELF
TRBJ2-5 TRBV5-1 ASSKQQETQY
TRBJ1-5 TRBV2 AVQRGGGSNQPQH
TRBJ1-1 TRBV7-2 ASSFDSPEAF
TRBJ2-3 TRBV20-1 SATKQGAGPTDTQY
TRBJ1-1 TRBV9 ASSPQAALVGTEAF
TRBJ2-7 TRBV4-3 ASSPGTGFEQY
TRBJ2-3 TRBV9 ASSVTSTDTQY
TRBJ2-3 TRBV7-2 ASSAGRYTDTQY
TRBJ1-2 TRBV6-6 ATSTGNNYGYT
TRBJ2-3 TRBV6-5 ASSRGQLSTDTQY
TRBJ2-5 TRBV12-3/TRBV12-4 ASSTTGGQETQY
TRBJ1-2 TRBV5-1 ASSLVGVGGYT
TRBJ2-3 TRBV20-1 SATDRRSTDTQY
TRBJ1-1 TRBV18 ASSRSGAATEAF
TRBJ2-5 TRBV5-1 ASSPNGGSYQETQY
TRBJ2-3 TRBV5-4 ASNGRGGDTQY
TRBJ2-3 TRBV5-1 ASRGGAGDTQY